This TCR beta chain emerged from a study of neurological immune-mediated disorders. This clonotype showed up just a few times. TCRdb re-analysed the 5' RACE reads in MiXCR, keeping a single row per CDR3 protein. The data show about 80,000 distinct CDR3 sequences, 5.5% to 6.5% seen once. Germline CDR1 SGHVS, CDR2 FNYEAQ. V lost 7 bases to trimming and J lost 6 bases; unmatched junction nucleotides: 3. CDR3 length equals 12 residues. Stated time point: longitudinal time-point 2. The sample comprised PBMCs. This receptor was identified in a woman aged 60 to 75 with multiple sclerosis. The rearrangement links TRBV7-6 to TRBJ2-1; TRBD2 matches at 7 bases. The CDR3 DNA sequence: TGTGCCAGCACGGGGACTACCAATGAGCAGTTCTTC. It specifies CASTGTTNEQFF.